This TCR beta chain came from a study of CD8+ T cells in alopecia areata. Study in general: Female C3H/HeJ mice aged roughly 7-11 weeks received skin from approximately 6-12-month-old C3H/HeJ donors with spontaneous alopecia. Study findings and constraints: Scalp sequencing captures resident alphabeta T cells of normal skin too. It was lesional scalp, especially alopecia totalis/universalis, that showed higher clonality than normal scalp. It was less clear whether patients shared TCRs than it was in mice, possibly because of HLA.

In this sample, this clone turned up a few times. Its antigen remains unidentified. Gene names are the mouse ones. The DNA ends 4 residues before the CDR3 does, and the rest of the CDR3 is filled in from the germline J gene. Reverse transcription of extracted RNA yielded cDNA, which provided the sequencing template. Generated by immunoSEQ multiplex PCR, the TCRdb table keeps only in-frame clones and is missing some. This sample has approximately 1,600 clones, each found more than once. Germline trimming cut 1 base from V and 1 base from J; bases unmatched to any gene: 4. This CDR3 region has 15 residues. CDR1 and CDR2 (germline): NNHDY, SYVADS.

The TCR comes from a C3H/HeJ mouse with alopecia areata. This line is of MHC haplotype H2-k. The specimen sequenced was skin. The chain combines TRBV13-3 with TRBJ2-7; 8 nucleotides line up with TRBD2. The CDR3 sequence: CASSDSLGGSYEQYF. The CDR3 bases that were read are TGTGCCAGCAGTGATTCCCTGGGGGGATCCTAT.